The 18 T cell receptor beta chains in this list originate from one sample, sequenced in a study of molecular identifiers for immune sequencing clone quantification. TCRdb re-called the PCR reads through MiXCR, storing one row per CDR3 protein. The sample shows some 94,000 distinct CDR3 sequences, around a quarter of them seen only once. The sequencing input was naive CD8+ T cells from blood, with Jurkat cell RNA spiked in. As for subset: FACS-sorted CD8+CD4-CCR7+CD45RA+ naive T cells. The receptors come from a human donor in good health. Some libraries in this study had Jurkat cell RNA spiked in.

The chain links TRBV27 to TRBJ1-5, with TRBD1 matching over 8 bases. The CDR3 totals 16 residues. With V trimmed by 5 bases and J by 5 bases, 11 bases remained unmatched. Germline V lookup: CDR1 MNHEY, CDR2 SMNVEV (reference sequence). The CDR3 loop reads CASSRPTTGEHQPQHF. The CDR3 nucleotides are TGTGCCAGCAGTCGCCCCACGACAGGGGAGCATCAGCCCCAGCATTTT.

Only one count was recorded for this clonotype. The chain is built from TRBV27 and TRBJ2-7, with D tentatively TRBD1 or TRBD2 (5 bases each). Trimming stripped 2 bases from V and 1 base from J, with 9 bases between. The CDR3 totals 14 residues. CDR1 is MNHEY, CDR2 SMNVEV, per germline (reference sequence). This CDR3 reads CASSLRDVSYEQYF. DNA of the CDR3: TGTGCCAGCAGTTTAAGGGACGTATCCTACGAGCAGTACTTC.

This chain uses TRBV4-1 with TRBJ1-5; 9 bases line up with TRBD1. After removal of 3 bases from V and 2 bases from J, the junction contained 2 bases not matched to a gene. The CDR3 is 15 residues long. Germline V gives CDR1 MGHRA, CDR2 YSYEKL. This CDR3 is CASSHRTGGNQPQHF. As DNA, the CDR3 is TGCGCCAGCAGCCACCGGACAGGGGGCAATCAGCCCCAGCATTTT.

This clonotype was seen a handful of times. V gene TRBV7-2 combines with J gene TRBJ2-7; D tentatively reads TRBD1 or TRBD2 (6 bases each). Germline V gives CDR1 SGHTA, CDR2 FQGNSA. Trimming stripped 1 base from V and 4 bases from J, with 11 bases between. There are 14 residues in the CDR3. In DNA, the CDR3 is TGTGCCAGCAGCTTAGATTGGGGGGCGTACGAGCAGTACTTC. Translation gives CASSLDWGAYEQYF.

The chain is built from TRBV30 and TRBJ2-7; 8 bases line up with TRBD1. Germline CDR1 is GTSNPN and CDR2 is SVGIG (reference sequence). Trimming cost V 3 bases and J 3 bases; bases outside gene matches: 4. CDR3 size: 13 residues. The CDR3 nucleotides are TGTGCCTGGAGCGCTGGACAGGGCTACGAGCAGTACTTC. Protein: CAWSAGQGYEQYF.

At least ten counts were recorded for this clonotype. The genes are TRBV4-1 and TRBJ2-3, with D maybe TRBD2 (5 bases). Trimming removed 1 base at V and 0 bases at J, with 8 bases between. This CDR3 contains 15 residues. Germline V gene sequence: CDR1 MGHRA, CDR2 YSYEKL. The CDR3 region has the DNA TGCGCCAGCAGCCAAGCGGGGTCTAGCACAGATACGCAGTATTTT. Amino acid sequence: CASSQAGSSTDTQYF.

A remark on this clonotype: This clone may be a read error of a much larger clone one base away. The chain carries TRBV14 and TRBJ2-3, with a weak D call TRBD2 (6 bases). This CDR3 has 19 residues. Germline-derived CDR1 and CDR2 are SGHDN and FVKESK. CDR3 loop: CAGSQDWGRNGGVTDTQYF. The CDR3 DNA reads TGTGCCGGCAGCCAAGACTGGGGGAGGAATGGAGGTGTCACAGATACGCAGTATTTT.

This clonotype showed up many times. V usage is TRBV9 and J usage is TRBJ1-1; 9 bases map to TRBD1. Germline V gene data show CDR1 as SGDLS and CDR2 as YYNGEE. This CDR3 has 15 residues. The trim removed 3 bases at V and 8 bases at J, leaving 11 bases unmatched. The DNA of the CDR3 is TGTGCCAGCAGCGGAGGACAGGGGCCGACGGCCGAAGCTTTCTTT. Translated: CASSGGQGPTAEAFF.

This clonotype was recorded a few times. The CDR3 region has the DNA TGTGCCAGCAGCTCGGGAGGGAGTCCTTCCTACGAGCAGTACTTC. This translates into CASSSGGSPSYEQYF. The chain is built from TRBV9 and TRBJ2-7, with 8 bases identical to TRBD2. There are 15 residues in the CDR3. Germline CDR1 SGDLS, CDR2 YYNGEE. V lost 4 bases, J lost 1 base, and 7 bases stayed unmatched. Full variable domain (outside the CDR3, taken from reference TRBV9 and TRBJ2-7): DSGVTQTPKHLITATGQRVTLRCSPRSGDLSVYWYQQSLDQGLQFLIQYYNGEERAKGNILERFSAQQFPDLHSELNLSSLELGDSALYFCASSSGGSPSYEQYFGPGTRLTVT.

The table lists this clonotype with a few counts. This may arise from a read error, as a much more abundant clone is one base away. The V gene is TRBV29-1, the J gene TRBJ1-1; the D is unclear. Germline assignment: CDR1 SQVTM and CDR2 ANQGSEA. V shed 3 bases and J shed 1 base, with 3 bases lying between them. The CDR3 sequence is 11 residues long. The CDR3 is CSVDANTEAFF. CDR3 DNA: TGCAGCGTTGATGCGAACACTGAAGCTTTCTTT.

This clonotype was counted a few times. Since a much larger clone is just one base distant, this may be a read error. V usage is TRBV7-9 and J usage is TRBJ2-3; no clear D. The CDR3 is 14 amino acids. V shed 4 bases and J shed 0 bases, with 8 bases lying between them. Germline lookup yields CDR1 SEHNR and CDR2 FQNEAQ (reference sequence). The CDR3 is CASSSPTSTDTQYF. The CDR3 DNA follows: TGTGCCAGCAGCTCGCCGACCAGCACAGATACGCAGTATTTT. Filled out from reference TRBV7-9 and TRBJ2-3, the complete variable domain reads DTGVSQNPRHKITKRGQNVTFRCDPISEHNRLYWYRQTLGQGPEFLTYFQNEAQLEKSRLLSDRFSAERPKGSFSTLEIQRTEQGDSAMYLCASSSPTSTDTQYFGPGTRLTVL.

This clonotype was detected ten times or more. The chain recombines TRBV28 with TRBJ2-1; D is perhaps TRBD1 (5 bases). This CDR3 spans 12 amino acids. The V gene lost 5 bases and the J gene lost 7 bases, with 9 bases spanning the gap. In germline, CDR1 is MDHEN, CDR2 SYDVKM. The CDR3 spells CASSDDSNEQFF. In DNA, the CDR3 is TGTGCCAGCAGTGATGACAGTAATGAGCAGTTCTTC.

On this clonotype: This may arise from a read error, as a much more abundant clone is one base away. The rearrangement uses TRBV6-5 and TRBJ2-7; 7 bases fit TRBD1. Germline V gene data show CDR1 as MNHEY and CDR2 as SVGAGI. This CDR3 contains 13 residues. Trimming cost V 10 bases and J 5 bases; bases outside gene matches: 11. The CDR3 spells CAIRARDSNEQYF. In nucleotides, the CDR3 is TGTGCCATCAGAGCCCGGGACAGCAACGAGCAGTACTTC.

This clonotype has more than one count but fewer than ten. V is TRBV11-1 and J is TRBJ2-1, with 10 bases that match TRBD2. V lost 4 bases, J lost 1 base, and 4 bases stayed unmatched. CDR1 SGHAT and CDR2 FQDESV come from the germline V gene (reference sequence). This CDR3 is built from 16 residues. The CDR3 DNA is TGTGCCAGCAGCTCTGTAGCGGGAGGTTCCTACAATGAGCAGTTCTTC. This sequence encodes CASSSVAGGSYNEQFF.

The V call is TRBV6-4, the J call TRBJ1-1; D remains unclear. Germline loops: CDR1 MRHNA, CDR2 SNTAGT. The CDR3 length is 14 residues. Trimming cost V 3 bases and J 6 bases, with 14 bases left between them. CDR3 loop: CASSETPTNAEAFF. The CDR3 DNA reads TGTGCCAGCAGTGAAACCCCAACCAACGCTGAAGCTTTCTTT.

A word on this clonotype: At one end, the junction sequence differs from germline, possibly due to a read error. V gene TRBV12-3 or TRBV12-4 combines with J gene TRBJ2-1, with D possibly TRBD2 on 7 matching bases. This CDR3 contains 14 residues. The CDR3 bases are TGTGCCAGCAGTTCGGGGGGCAGAGGCAATGAGCAGCTCTTC. Protein sequence: CASSSGGRGNEQLF.

The sample holds one count of this clonotype. Since a much larger clone is just one base distant, this may be a read error. The CDR3 carries no conserved terminal phenylalanine or tryptophan, so it likely arises from a read error. This chain connects TRBV7-9 to TRBJ2-5; no clear D gene. CDR1 and CDR2 from the germline V gene are SEHNR and FQNEAQ (reference sequence). The CDR3 runs 12 residues. The V and J ends lost 5 bases and 5 bases respectively, with 9 bases between them. The CDR3 loop reads CASSRTLETQYL. DNA for the CDR3: TGTGCCAGCAGCCGCACCCTGGAGACCCAGTACCTC.

This clonotype was found many times. The V gene is TRBV4-3, the J gene TRBJ2-7; D is possibly TRBD1 (6 bases). V was clipped by 2 bases and J by 2 bases, with 13 bases between them. The CDR3 extends over 15 amino acids. Germline CDR1 is LGHNA and CDR2 is YSLEER. DNA for the CDR3: TGCGCCAGCAGCCAACAGGACAGCAGGACCTACGAGCAGTACTTC. It encodes CASSQQDSRTYEQYF.